This T cell receptor beta chain was identified in a study of blood T cell repertoires in COVID-19. TCRdb's copy holds only in-frame clones and misses some; the assay was immunoSEQ multiplex PCR. The profile shows hundreds of thousands of clones, roughly 88% of them singletons. This clone appeared a single time. This CDR3 has 13 amino acids. The V gene's germline CDR1 is SGDLS and CDR2 YYNGEE. Trimming took off 0 bases at V and 4 bases at J, with 7 bases between the two ends. This TCR was recovered from a man of 80 years or more with acute or convalescent COVID-19. This chain joins TRBV9 and TRBJ2-5; D is perhaps TRBD1 (5 bases). The sequencing sample was made of peripheral blood. CDR3 in amino acids: CASSVGRGETQYF. The CDR3 nucleotides read TGTGCCAGCAGCGTAGGTAGGGGAGAGACCCAGTACTTC.